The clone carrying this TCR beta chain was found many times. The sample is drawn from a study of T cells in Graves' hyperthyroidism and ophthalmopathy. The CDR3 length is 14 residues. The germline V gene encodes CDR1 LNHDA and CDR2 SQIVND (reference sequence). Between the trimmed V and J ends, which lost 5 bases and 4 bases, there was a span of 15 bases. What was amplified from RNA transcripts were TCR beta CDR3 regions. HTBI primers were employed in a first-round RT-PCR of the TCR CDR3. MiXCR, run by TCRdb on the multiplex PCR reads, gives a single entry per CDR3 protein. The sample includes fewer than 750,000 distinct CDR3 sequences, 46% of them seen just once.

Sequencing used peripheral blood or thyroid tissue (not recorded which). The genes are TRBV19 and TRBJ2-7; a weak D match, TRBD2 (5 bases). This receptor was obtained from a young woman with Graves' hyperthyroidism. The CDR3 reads CASSPQGSGYEQYF. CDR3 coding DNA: TGTGCCAGTAGTCCCCAAGGGAGCGGATACGAGCAGTACTTC. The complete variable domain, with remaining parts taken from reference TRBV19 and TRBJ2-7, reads DGGITQSPKYLFRKEGQNVTLSCEQNLNHDAMYWYRQDPGQGLRLIYYSQIVNDFQKGDIAEGYSVSREKKESFPLTVTSAQKNPTAFYLCASSPQGSGYEQYFGPGTRLTVT.